This entry describes one TCR beta chain. Its cognate antigen is unknown. The CDR3 has 14 amino acids. The V segment lost 4 bases and the J segment 6 bases; nucleotides outside the gene matches: 6. Germline-derived CDR1 and CDR2 are SGHNT and YYREEE (reference sequence). This sample was included in a study of beta chain features in type 1 diabetes. Across the study: Age, gender and cell yields were similar between patients and healthy donors. Notes on the study in general: PCR, the amplification step, might favor shorter templates, equally in patients and controls. Shorter TCRB CDR3s, moderately but significantly so, marked every one of the four CD4+ subsets in Type 1 diabetes patients.

Sequenced material consisted of expressed TCRB transcripts (all of the isolated RNA was reverse transcribed). Using immunoSEQ multiplex PCR, the repertoire was profiled, and TCRdb retains in-frame clones only, with some absent. The sample lists roughly 330,000 clones, about 13% seen once, with over 0.014% in the top ten. V usage is TRBV5-4 and J usage is TRBJ1-5; 8 bases agree with TRBD1. The clonotype originates from a woman aged 18 to 35 with type 1 diabetes. What was sequenced was naive CD4+ T cells from blood. Here the CDR3 reads CASSQGQGGQPQHF. For the CDR3, the DNA is TGTGCCAGCAGCCAAGGACAGGGCGGTCAGCCCCAGCATTTT. The variable domain in full, completed from reference TRBV5-4 and TRBJ1-5, reads ETGVTQSPTHLIKTRGQQVTLRCSSQSGHNTVSWYQQALGQGPQFIFQYYREEENGRGNFPPRFSGLQFPNYSSELNVNALELDDSALYLCASSQGQGGQPQHFGDGTRLSIL.